This is a list of T cell receptor beta chains from one sample in a study of tumor-infiltrating lymphocytes in primary liver carcinoma. Via MiXCR, TCRdb re-called the multiplex PCR reads, giving one row per CDR3 protein. This table holds under 110,000 distinct CDR3 sequences, about 62% found once. Sequencing input: liver tumor tissue from sampling region 2. The receptors were gathered from a woman aged 55 to 70 with primary liver carcinoma and hepatitis B virus infection. CDR3s include the opening cysteine and the closing phenylalanine or tryptophan. A D gene is named only where the DNA matches it firmly. Not every row has a clone size; where given, it reads once, few, many or a size class.

many,TRBJ2-7,TRBV29-1,NA,CSVDSGGASSYEQYF,TGCAGCGTTGATAGTGGAGGGGCTAGCTCCTACGAGCAGTACTTC
NA,TRBJ2-7,TRBV4-1,NA,CASSQRLGGGIEHYF,TGCGCCAGCAGCCAACGACTAGGAGGGGGGATCGAGCACTACTTC
many,TRBJ2-3,TRBV29-1,TRBD2,CSVELLTSGIQYF,TGCAGCGTTGAACTGCTGACTAGCGGGATTCAGTATTTT
NA,TRBJ2-5,TRBV5-4,NA,CASSPIPQETQYF,TGTGCCAGCAGCCCCATCCCACAAGAGACTCAGTACTTC
NA,TRBJ2-7,TRBV20-1,TRBD1,CSVPTAGGYSGDEQYF,TGCAGTGTCCCCACGGCAGGGGGTTATAGTGGGGACGAGCAGTACTTC
NA,TRBJ1-5,TRBV28,TRBD1,CASLGGVSNQPQHF,TGTGCCAGCTTAGGGGGCGTAAGCAATCAGCCCCAGCATTTT
many,TRBJ2-3,TRBV6-5,TRBD1,CASRWGQSTDTQYF,TGTGCCAGCAGATGGGGACAGAGCACAGATACGCAGTATTTT
NA,TRBJ2-5,TRBV14,NA,CASSQEPGGLRGDIQYF,TGTGCCAGCAGCCAAGAACCAGGGGGACTCCGAGGGGACATCCAGTACTTC
NA,TRBJ1-5,TRBV28,TRBD1,CAMTGTDRNQPQHF,TGTGCCATGACGGGGACAGACCGCAATCAGCCCCAGCATTTT
many,TRBJ2-1,TRBV12-3/TRBV12-4,TRBD1,CASSDRGRHGEQFF,TGTGCCAGCAGTGACAGGGGCCGTCACGGGGAGCAGTTCTTC
NA,TRBJ2-1,TRBV14,NA,CASSQLSGSDEHNEQFF,TGTGCCAGCAGCCAACTGAGTGGCAGCGATGAGCACAATGAGCAGTTCTTC
many,TRBJ1-5,TRBV6-5,NA,CASRRGDYGNQPQHF,TGTGCCAGTCGTCGAGGGGATTATGGCAATCAGCCCCAGCATTTT
NA,TRBJ2-3,TRBV11-3,TRBD2,CASSPGTSGLTFLDTQYF,TGTGCCAGCAGCCCCGGGACTAGCGGATTAACATTCCTGGATACGCAGTATTTT
NA,TRBJ2-7,TRBV11-2,NA,CASSLESGQTSEQYF,TGTGCCAGCAGCTTAGAGTCAGGCCAAACGTCCGAGCAGTACTTC
NA,TRBJ2-2,TRBV28,NA,CTSSKGGLHTGELFF,TGTACCAGCAGTAAAGGGGGACTCCACACCGGGGAGCTGTTTTTT
many,TRBJ1-5,TRBV12-3/TRBV12-4,NA,CASSQQMTSLSQPQHF,TGTGCCAGCAGTCAACAAATGACAAGCTTAAGTCAGCCCCAGCATTTT
NA,TRBJ2-2,TRBV6-5,NA,CASIRAGRELVTGELFF,TGTGCCAGCATCCGTGCTGGCAGGGAGCTGGTTACCGGGGAGCTGTTTTTT
few,TRBJ2-7,TRBV7-9,NA,CASSYSVGVENYEQYF,TGTGCCAGCAGCTACTCAGTAGGAGTGGAGAACTACGAGCAGTACTTC
NA,TRBJ1-4,TRBV5-1,NA,CASSPSWGGNNEKLFF,TGCGCCAGCAGCCCCTCGTGGGGGGGGAATAATGAAAAACTGTTTTTT
NA,TRBJ2-7,TRBV12-3/TRBV12-4,NA,CASSLSDKLEEYF,TGTGCCAGTAGTTTATCGGACAAGCTCGAGGAGTACTTC
NA,TRBJ2-7,TRBV5-6,NA,CGRRRQSYEQYF,TGTGGCAGACGACGACAGTCCTACGAGCAGTACTTC
NA,TRBJ1-1,TRBV28,TRBD1,CTSSFPGDSEAFF,TGTACCAGCAGTTTCCCGGGGGACAGTGAAGCTTTCTTT
many,TRBJ2-2,TRBV12-3/TRBV12-4,NA,CASSLAANTGELFF,TGTGCCAGCAGTCTAGCAGCGAACACCGGGGAGCTGTTTTTT
NA,TRBJ1-2,TRBV11-2,NA,CANSSESAGYYGYTF,TGTGCCAACAGCTCGGAGAGTGCGGGTTACTATGGCTACACCTTC
NA,TRBJ2-3,TRBV29-1,NA,CSGEGGIGTDTQYF,TGCAGCGGTGAGGGAGGGATCGGGACAGACACGCAGTATTTT
NA,TRBJ2-1,TRBV14,NA,CASSRQQGCEKFF,TGTGCCAGCAGCCGACAGCAGGGATGTGAGAAGTTCTTC
few,TRBJ1-1,TRBV7-9,NA,CASKREMNTEAFF,TGTGCCAGCAAGAGGGAAATGAACACTGAAGCTTTCTTT
NA,TRBJ2-7,TRBV15,NA,CATSRGTFLGGREQYF,TGTGCCACCAGCAGAGGGACCTTCCTGGGGGGTCGCGAGCAGTACTTC
NA,TRBJ2-1,TRBV11-2,NA,CASSLERNNEQFF,TGTGCCAGCAGCTTAGAAAGGAACAATGAGCAGTTCTTC